This is a list of T cell receptor beta chains from one sample in a study of blood T cell repertoires in COVID-19. Method: immunoSEQ multiplex PCR; TCRdb's copy keeps in-frame clones and lacks some. The sample gives approximately 180,000 clones, 80% to 90% of which show up once; around 3.3% is in the top ten. Source material: peripheral blood. The origin of the receptors is a man in his 60s with acute or convalescent COVID-19. Each CDR3 is given with its conserved first and last residue. The order of the fields is clone size, V gene, J gene, D gene, CDR3 protein, CDR3 DNA. D genes are given only for firm matches. Size values are once, few and many counts, or a class for expanded clones, and some rows have none.

.	TRBV5-1	TRBJ2-1	TRBD1	CASSLQGTGNEQFF	TGCGCCAGCAGCTTACAGGGGACGGGGAATGAGCAGTTCTTC
.	TRBV9	TRBJ2-1	TRBD1	CASSPPGQSPEQFF	TGTGCCAGCAGCCCGCCGGGACAGAGCCCTGAGCAGTTCTTC
.	TRBV10-3	TRBJ1-4	.	CAISSTRNEKLFF	TGTGCCATCTCATCCACTCGTAATGAAAAACTGTTTTTT
.	TRBV5-8	TRBJ1-5	.	CASSLDYRQPQHF	TGTGCCAGCAGCTTGGACTACCGGCAGCCCCAGCATTTT
once	TRBV4-3	TRBJ2-1	TRBD2	CASSLGLAGGPKGEQFF	TGCGCCAGCAGCCTGGGACTAGCGGGAGGGCCAAAGGGTGAGCAGTTCTTC
once	TRBV27	TRBJ2-1	.	CASSYGSSSYNEQFF	TGTGCCAGCAGTTACGGGTCTAGCTCCTACAATGAGCAGTTCTTC
.	TRBV6-1	TRBJ2-7	TRBD1	CASSDGTGPYEQYF	TGTGCCAGCAGTGACGGGACAGGACCCTACGAGCAGTACTTC
.	TRBV7-2	TRBJ2-1	.	CASSLAWSNNEQFF	TGTGCCAGCAGCTTAGCGTGGAGTAACAATGAGCAGTTCTTC
.	TRBV6-5	TRBJ1-4	.	CASSYSGGGANEKLFF	TGTGCCAGCAGTTACTCGGGAGGAGGTGCTAATGAAAAACTGTTTTTT
.	TRBV10-3	TRBJ1-1	TRBD1	CAIRRTGVSTEAFF	TGTGCCATCAGACGGACAGGGGTGAGCACTGAAGCTTTCTTT
.	TRBV19	TRBJ1-4	.	CASTGTRNEKLFF	TGTGCCAGCACCGGGACAAGAAATGAAAAACTGTTTTTT
.	TRBV5-1	TRBJ1-1	.	CASSLSGTRNTEAFF	TGCGCCAGCAGCCTATCCGGGACAAGGAACACTGAAGCTTTCTTT
once	TRBV6-1	TRBJ1-5	TRBD1	CASSRSGGGQPQHF	TGTGCCAGCAGTCGCTCAGGGGGCGGACAGCCCCAGCATTTT
.	TRBV13	TRBJ2-1	TRBD2	CASAPGTGGFHEQFF	TGTGCCAGCGCCCCGGGGACGGGAGGCTTTCATGAGCAGTTCTTC
.	TRBV9	TRBJ2-3	TRBD2	CASSSPPGGSRTDTQYF	TGTGCCAGCAGCTCCCCCCCGGGAGGCAGCCGCACAGATACGCAGTATTTT
.	TRBV7-8	TRBJ2-5	TRBD2	CASSPKRIPGLAGDQETQYF	TGTGCCAGCAGCCCGAAACGAATACCGGGACTAGCGGGAGATCAAGAGACCCAGTACTTC
.	TRBV10-2	TRBJ2-2	TRBD1	CASSEPDRGKTGELFF	TGCGCCAGCAGTGAGCCGGACAGGGGAAAAACCGGGGAGCTGTTTTTT
.	TRBV5-1	TRBJ2-2	.	CASSGTGLDGELFF	TGCGCCAGCAGCGGTACAGGGTTGGACGGGGAGCTGTTTTTT
once	TRBV7-2	TRBJ2-2	TRBD1	CASSGDRGNTGELFF	TGTGCCAGCTCTGGGGACAGGGGGAACACCGGGGAGCTGTTTTTT
.	TRBV7-2	TRBJ2-3	TRBD2	CASSPKRETDTQYF	TGTGCCAGCAGCCCCAAGCGGGAAACAGATACGCAGTATTTT
.	TRBV19	TRBJ1-1	.	CASSSLRQANTEAFF	TGTGCCAGTAGTAGTCTGCGACAGGCCAACACTGAAGCTTTCTTT
.	TRBV7-2	TRBJ2-3	.	CASRSGPGESDTQYF	TGTGCCAGCAGGAGTGGTCCGGGAGAGTCGGATACGCAGTATTTT
.	TRBV28	TRBJ2-1	TRBD1	CASRLDRDEQFF	TGTGCCAGCAGGCTCGACAGGGATGAGCAGTTCTTC
.	TRBV18	TRBJ2-1	.	CASSPAAVGNEQFF	TGTGCCAGCTCACCAGCAGCGGTCGGAAATGAGCAGTTCTTC
.	TRBV9	TRBJ2-1	TRBD2	CASSTSGSPSYNEQFF	TGTGCCAGCAGCACTAGCGGGAGCCCCTCCTACAATGAGCAGTTCTTC
.	TRBV14	TRBJ2-6	.	CASSHYKGHLSSGANVLTF	TGTGCCAGCAGCCACTACAAGGGGCACCTGAGCTCTGGGGCCAACGTCCTGACTTTC
.	TRBV27	TRBJ2-5	TRBD2	CASSSRTSVTETQYF	TGTGCCAGCAGTTCCCGGACTAGCGTTACAGAGACCCAGTACTTC
.	TRBV9	TRBJ1-3	TRBD1	CASSPKKFEQGNGNTIYF	TGTGCCAGCAGCCCAAAGAAATTCGAACAGGGGAATGGAAACACCATATATTTT
few	TRBV7-7	TRBJ2-7	.	CASSPRFETRPAEQYF	TGTGCTAGCAGCCCCCGTTTCGAGACTAGACCTGCCGAGCAGTACTTC
.	TRBV12-3/TRBV12-4	TRBJ2-7	TRBD1	CASSLDRGSEQYF	TGTGCCAGCAGTCTAGACAGGGGAAGCGAGCAGTACTTC
once	TRBV19	TRBJ2-7	TRBD2	CASSRGLGYEQYF	TGTGCCAGTAGCCGTGGACTAGGCTACGAGCAGTACTTC
.	TRBV28	TRBJ2-1	TRBD1	CASSPLGTESYNEQFF	TGTGCCAGCAGTCCCTTAGGGACAGAATCCTACAATGAGCAGTTCTTC
.	TRBV5-6	TRBJ2-1	TRBD2	CASSPISGPYNEQFF	TGTGCCAGCAGCCCTATTAGCGGGCCGTACAATGAGCAGTTCTTC
.	TRBV7-9	TRBJ2-7	.	CASSLAGTVDEQYF	TGTGCCAGCAGCTTGGCGGGTACGGTCGACGAGCAGTACTTC
.	TRBV28	TRBJ1-5	TRBD1	CASSRTGGGSDQPQHF	TGTGCCAGCAGTCGGACAGGGGGCGGGAGTGATCAGCCCCAGCATTTT
.	TRBV27	TRBJ2-2	.	CASSLRQNTGELFF	TGTGCCAGCAGTTTAAGACAGAACACCGGGGAGCTGTTTTTT
.	TRBV6-5	TRBJ1-4	TRBD1	CASRDPGTGLLFF	TGTGCCAGCAGGGACCCCGGGACAGGGTTACTCTTTTTT
.	TRBV28	TRBJ1-2	.	CASSPTSGYGYTF	TGTGCCAGCTCCCCCACCTCGGGCTATGGCTACACCTTC
.	TRBV5-1	TRBJ2-2	TRBD2	CASSLELAANTGELFF	TGCGCCAGCAGCTTGGAACTAGCGGCAAACACCGGGGAGCTGTTTTTT
.	TRBV7-7	TRBJ2-1	.	CASSRDSYNEQFF	TGTGCTAGCAGCCGGGACTCATACAATGAGCAGTTCTTC
.	TRBV3-1/TRBV3-2	TRBJ1-1	TRBD1	CASSQGSKGAPEAFF	TGTGCCAGCAGCCAAGGGTCGAAGGGGGCTCCTGAAGCTTTCTTT
.	TRBV5-4	TRBJ2-2	.	CASSLPNRGGAGELFF	TGTGCCAGCAGCTTGCCGAACAGGGGCGGGGCCGGGGAGCTGTTTTTT
.	TRBV7-3	TRBJ2-3	.	CASSFGSTDTQYF	TGTGCCAGCAGCTTCGGGAGCACAGATACGCAGTATTTT
.	TRBV9	TRBJ2-5	.	CASSAWGQKETQYF	TGTGCCAGCAGCGCCTGGGGGCAAAAAGAGACCCAGTACTTC
.	TRBV21-1	TRBJ2-7	.	CASGTRTRSSYEQYF	TGTGCCAGCGGAACCCGGACTAGGAGCTCCTACGAGCAGTACTTC
.	TRBV3-1/TRBV3-2	TRBJ2-7	.	CASSQPRQVGSYEQYF	TGTGCCAGCAGCCAACCCAGGCAGGTCGGCTCCTACGAGCAGTACTTC
once	TRBV5-1	TRBJ2-1	.	CASSLRVHEQFF	TGCGCCAGCAGCTTACGGGTTCATGAGCAGTTCTTC
few	TRBV2	TRBJ2-5	TRBD1	CASGRGLGETQYF	TGTGCCAGCGGCAGGGGGCTAGGAGAGACCCAGTACTTC
once	TRBV11-2	TRBJ1-2	.	CASSLGSGKTNYGYTF	TGTGCCAGCAGCTTAGGGTCAGGGAAGACTAACTATGGCTACACCTTC
.	TRBV6-5	TRBJ2-7	TRBD1	CASRVGTGFEQYF	TGTGCCAGCAGGGTCGGGACAGGGTTCGAGCAGTACTTC
.	TRBV7-9	TRBJ2-5	.	CASSPWTVPGRTQYF	TGTGCCAGCAGCCCTTGGACAGTCCCGGGGAGGACCCAGTACTTC
.	TRBV4-2	TRBJ2-7	.	CASSHQLGTGGSSYEQYF	TGTGCCAGCAGCCATCAGTTGGGGACTGGTGGGAGCTCCTACGAGCAGTACTTC
.	TRBV9	TRBJ1-4	TRBD1	CASSAGQGLKATNEKLFF	TGTGCCAGCAGCGCCGGACAGGGGTTGAAGGCAACTAATGAAAAACTGTTTTTT
.	TRBV9	TRBJ1-4	.	CASSVSVDDEKLFF	TGTGCCAGCAGCGTATCAGTCGATGATGAAAAACTGTTTTTT
.	TRBV2	TRBJ1-2	.	CASSETPNYGYTF	TGTGCCAGCAGTGAGACACCTAACTATGGCTACACCTTC